The next 25 T cell receptor beta chains were all read from a single sample in a study of OX40 agonist ivuxolimab in advanced cancers. Library generation was performed with the immunoSEQ multiplex PCR assay. TCRdb holds this immuneACCESS table with in-frame rearrangements only. Some clones are missing; in checked studies, unresolved V genes explain under half, and the rest has no known cause. The sample yields fewer than 40,000 clones; roughly 80% were counted once. The ten largest clones add up to roughly 22% of the sample. The sequences come from CD4+ or CD8+ T cells sorted from blood, collected in a trial of the OX40 agonist ivuxolimab. Every receptor here comes from an adult with an advanced solid tumor such as melanoma, head and neck, liver or kidney cancer.

This clone has a handful of counts. The rearrangement joins TRBV4-1 to TRBJ2-1; D possibly corresponds to TRBD1 (7 bases). CDR1 is MGHRA and CDR2 is YSYEKL in the germline V gene. This CDR3 region has 14 residues. Trimming cost V 4 bases and J 8 bases, with 15 bases left between them. CDR3 DNA: TGCGCCAGCAGCCCTCCGGACAGGAGGGATGAGCAGTTCTTC. Translated: CASSPPDRRDEQFF.

The V call is TRBV18, the J call TRBJ2-7; a weak D match, TRBD2 (6 bases). Germline V gene sequence: CDR1 KGHSH, CDR2 LQKENI. The CDR3 length is 13 residues. V was pared by 6 bases and J by 6 bases, with 15 bases between. Written as DNA, the CDR3 is TGTGCCAGCTCGCCTTCCGAGCGGGCCGAGCAGTACTTC. Translation: CASSPSERAEQYF.

This clone has a handful of counts. The J gene is TRBJ1-6, the V gene TRBV19, with 9 bases lining up with TRBD1. V was pared by 7 bases and J by 7 bases, with 5 bases of the junction left unmatched. The CDR3 is 14 residues long. Germline V CDR1 and CDR2: LNHDA, SQIVND (reference sequence). CDR3 loop: CASMGTGMNSPLHF. CDR3 DNA sequence: TGTGCCAGTATGGGGACAGGGATGAATTCACCCCTCCACTTT. Drawing the rest from reference TRBV19 and TRBJ1-6, the complete variable domain is DGGITQSPKYLFRKEGQNVTLSCEQNLNHDAMYWYRQDPGQGLRLIYYSQIVNDFQKGDIAEGYSVSREKKESFPLTVTSAQKNPTAFYLCASMGTGMNSPLHFGNGTRLTVT.

J is TRBJ2-7 and V is TRBV5-6; tentative D call: TRBD2 (6 bases). Germline V gene lookup returns CDR1 SGHDT and CDR2 YYEEEE. The CDR3 contains 13 residues. V lost 2 bases to trimming and J lost 7 bases, with 13 bases between them. The DNA for the CDR3 is TGTGCCAGCAGCTTTGCTTTCGGGGGAGAGCAGTACTTC. Amino acids: CASSFAFGGEQYF.

The chain is built from TRBV19 and TRBJ1-5, with D maybe TRBD1 (6 bases). Trimming removed 7 bases at V and 4 bases at J, with 11 bases between. The CDR3 length is 13 residues. In germline, CDR1 is LNHDA, CDR2 SQIVND (reference sequence). The CDR3 loop reads CASNRGPNQPQHF. Written as DNA, the CDR3 is TGTGCCAGTAACCGGGGGCCTAATCAGCCCCAGCATTTT. The whole variable domain, remainder taken from reference TRBV19 and TRBJ1-5, is DGGITQSPKYLFRKEGQNVTLSCEQNLNHDAMYWYRQDPGQGLRLIYYSQIVNDFQKGDIAEGYSVSREKKESFPLTVTSAQKNPTAFYLCASNRGPNQPQHFGDGTRLSIL.

CDR3 sequence: CASSVKDLVNTGELFF. For the CDR3, the DNA is TGTGCCAGCAGCGTAAAAGATTTGGTTAACACCGGGGAGCTGTTTTTT. The V call is TRBV9, the J call TRBJ2-2, with no clear D. V lost 1 base, J lost 2 bases, and 12 bases lay in between. This CDR3 contains 16 residues. Per germline, CDR1 SGDLS and CDR2 YYNGEE. The full variable domain, rest sourced from reference TRBV9 and TRBJ2-2, is DSGVTQTPKHLITATGQRVTLRCSPRSGDLSVYWYQQSLDQGLQFLIQYYNGEERAKGNILERFSAQQFPDLHSELNLSSLELGDSALYFCASSVKDLVNTGELFFGEGSRLTVL.

The chain couples TRBV18 to TRBJ2-3; D unclear. Trimming removed 3 bases at V and 0 bases at J, with 10 bases between. Per germline, CDR1 KGHSH and CDR2 LQKENI. The CDR3 has 15 residues. CDR3 protein: CASSPAGSSTDTQYF. The CDR3, as DNA: TGTGCCAGCTCACCGGCTGGGTCTAGCACAGATACGCAGTATTTT.

The chain links TRBV4-3 to TRBJ2-1; 7 bases map to TRBD1. CDR1 is LGHNA and CDR2 is YSLEER in the germline V gene. The V gene end was trimmed by 6 bases and the J gene end by 2 bases; junction bases not matched to a gene: 7. The CDR3 has 15 amino acids. The CDR3 region is CASSLDRAPYNEQFF. CDR3 nucleotides: TGCGCCAGCAGTCTCGACAGGGCTCCCTACAATGAGCAGTTCTTC.

This clone has more than one count but fewer than ten. The gene calls are TRBV28 and TRBJ2-6; the D is unclear. The V gene's germline CDR1 is MDHEN and CDR2 SYDVKM. The CDR3 covers 14 residues. Deletions cut 2 bases from V and 0 bases from J, with 2 bases between. CDR3 residues: CASSLISGANVLTF. For the CDR3, the DNA is TGTGCCAGCAGTTTAATCTCTGGGGCCAACGTCCTGACTTTC. The full variable domain, in which reference TRBV28 and TRBJ2-6 provide the parts outside the CDR3, is DVKVTQSSRYLVKRTGEKVFLECVQDMDHENMFWYRQDPGLGLRLIYFSYDVKMKEKGDIPEGYSVSREKKERFSLILESASTNQTSMYLCASSLISGANVLTFGAGSRLTVL.

The chain has TRBV7-9 and TRBJ2-3; TRBD2 matches 8 bases. The CDR3 spans 18 residues. Germline values: CDR1 SEHNR, CDR2 FQNEAQ (reference sequence). V lost 3 bases, J lost 5 bases, and 16 bases stayed unmatched. CDR3 sequence: CASSFIPQSRGGGDTQYF. DNA of the CDR3: TGTGCCAGCAGCTTTATCCCCCAAAGTCGGGGGGGCGGAGATACGCAGTATTTT.

This clone was counted between two and nine times. The chain uses TRBV10-1 and TRBJ2-7, with 12 positions matching TRBD2. Germline V gene data show CDR1 as WNHNN and CDR2 as SYGVQD (reference sequence). V was pared by 3 bases and J by 2 bases, with 2 bases of the junction left unmatched. The CDR3 extends over 15 amino acids. The CDR3 DNA reads as TGCGCCAGCAGTGAATCTAGCGGGGGGGCCTACGAGCAGTACTTC. Its translation is CASSESSGGAYEQYF.

The chain employs TRBV6-1 and TRBJ2-5; 9 nucleotides match TRBD2. V dropped 5 bases and J dropped 2; count of bases not matched to a gene: 6. CDR3 size: 15 residues. Germline V CDR1 and CDR2: MNHNS, SASEGT. This CDR3 is CASSRLAAAQETQYF. CDR3 sequence (DNA): TGTGCCAGCAGTCGACTAGCGGCCGCACAAGAGACCCAGTACTTC.

The chain combines TRBV7-3 with TRBJ2-2, with 10 nucleotides matching TRBD2. Germline assignment: CDR1 SGHTA and CDR2 FQGTGA. The CDR3 has 19 amino acids. V dropped 5 bases and J dropped 2; count of bases not matched to a gene: 14. DNA of the CDR3: TGTGCCAGCAGCCCGGGGACTAGCGCGACAACCCCTAACACCGGGGAGCTGTTTTTT. Protein sequence: CASSPGTSATTPNTGELFF.

CDR3 loop: CASSLGQGDYTF. The CDR3 coding sequence is TGTGCCAGCAGTTTGGGGCAGGGGGACTACACCTTC. V gene TRBV6-1 combines with J gene TRBJ1-2, with 7 positions matching TRBD1. Germline V gene data show CDR1 as MNHNS and CDR2 as SASEGT. Germline trimming cut 5 bases from V and 10 bases from J; bases unmatched to any gene: 7. This CDR3 has 12 residues.

V usage is TRBV5-5 and J usage is TRBJ2-2; D not resolved. Per the germline V gene, CDR1 is SGHKS and CDR2 is YYEKEE (reference sequence). CDR3 length equals 14 residues. Trimming shortened V by 0 bases and J by 7 bases, and 10 bases separated the two germline ends. CDR3 sequence: CASSLETFYGELFF. The CDR3 DNA is TGTGCCAGCAGCTTGGAGACTTTCTACGGGGAGCTGTTTTTT. Combining the CDR3 with reference TRBV5-5 and TRBJ2-2 gives the whole variable domain DAGVTQSPTHLIKTRGQQVTLRCSPISGHKSVSWYQQVLGQGPQFIFQYYEKEERGRGNFPDRFSARQFPNYSSELNVNALLLGDSALYLCASSLETFYGELFFGEGSRLTVL.

This chain connects TRBV6-6 to TRBJ1-3; D ambiguous. Germline CDR1 is MNHNY and CDR2 is SVGAGI (reference sequence). This CDR3 comprises 13 residues. V dropped 10 bases and J dropped 0 bases, with 10 bases sitting between them. CDR3 residues: CATTTSSGNTIYF. CDR3 in DNA: TGTGCCACCACAACGAGCTCTGGAAACACCATATATTTT.

This chain connects TRBV11-3 to TRBJ2-1; 7 bases are a match to TRBD2. J lost 5 bases, V lost 1 base, and 2 bases had no gene match. The CDR3 has 14 amino acids. The germline V gene encodes CDR1 SGHNT and CDR2 YENEEA. CDR3 amino acids: CASSLGGTNNEQFF. The CDR3, as DNA: TGTGCCAGCAGCTTAGGTGGGACTAACAATGAGCAGTTCTTC.

The rearrangement links TRBV6-5 to TRBJ2-1; 8 bases map to TRBD2. The CDR3 is 13 residues long. Germline V CDR1 and CDR2: MNHEY, SVGAGI. Losses at the gene ends were 6 bases for V and 7 bases for J; bases not matched to a gene: 5. The CDR3: CASSREGQNEQFF. The CDR3 coding sequence is TGTGCCAGCAGCCGGGAGGGCCAAAATGAGCAGTTCTTC.

V gene TRBV7-9 combines with J gene TRBJ2-3; 7 positions agree with TRBD2. The CDR3 covers 15 residues. Germline CDR1 is SEHNR and CDR2 is FQNEAQ (reference sequence). V trimming: 5 bases; J trimming: 2 bases; junction bases outside the gene matches: 7. The CDR3 DNA reads TGTGCCAGCAGCAGGACGGGGGGATACACAGATACGCAGTATTTT. Translating it yields CASSRTGGYTDTQYF.

This sequence joins TRBV30 and TRBJ2-1; D might be TRBD2 (6 bases). CDR1 is GTSNPN and CDR2 is SVGIG in the germline V gene (reference sequence). The CDR3 is 13 residues long. Trimming shortened V by 2 bases and J by 4 bases, and 9 bases separated the two germline ends. The CDR3 region is CAWSKTRYNEQFF. In DNA form, the CDR3 reads TGTGCCTGGAGTAAGACTAGATACAATGAGCAGTTCTTC. The full variable domain, completed using reference TRBV30 and TRBJ2-1, is SQTIHQWPATLVQPVGSPLSLECTVEGTSNPNLYWYRQAAGRGLQLLFYSVGIGQISSEVPQNLSASRPQDRQFILSSKKLLLSDSGFYLCAWSKTRYNEQFFGPGTRLTVL.

V is TRBV4-1 and J is TRBJ1-2; unclear D gene. The CDR3 has 15 residues. V was cut by 0 bases and J by 0 bases, with 8 bases left in between. The germline V gene encodes CDR1 MGHRA and CDR2 YSYEKL. CDR3 protein: CASSQEERANYGYTF. The CDR3 DNA sequence: TGCGCCAGCAGCCAAGAAGAACGGGCTAACTATGGCTACACCTTC.

The gene calls are TRBV12-5 and TRBJ1-2, with D perhaps TRBD1 (6 bases). The CDR3 extends over 15 amino acids. Germline V lookup: CDR1 LGHNT, CDR2 FRNRAP. V dropped 2 bases and J dropped 8 bases, with 18 bases sitting between them. This CDR3 is CASGLTRQEVRGYTF. The CDR3 nucleotides are TGTGCTAGTGGTTTGACCCGACAGGAGGTAAGGGGCTACACCTTC.

This clone was counted a single time. The chain couples TRBV5-4 to TRBJ1-2; 9 bases match TRBD1. The germline CDR1 and CDR2 sequences are SGHNT and YYREEE (reference sequence). The CDR3 loop spans 16 amino acids. V shed 0 bases, J shed 2 bases, and the junction held 5 bases outside the gene matches. The CDR3 bases are TGTGCCAGCAGCTTGGGAACAGGGGGCGGAAACTATGGCTACACCTTC. It specifies CASSLGTGGGNYGYTF.

The chain links TRBV7-3 to TRBJ2-6; D is ambiguous. CDR1 and CDR2 from the germline V gene are SGHTA and FQGTGA. The CDR3 is 17 residues long. Trimming shortened V by 5 bases and J by 0 bases, and 14 bases separated the two germline ends. The CDR3 coding sequence is TGTGCCAGCAGCGTAAACGGACGGAACTCTGGGGCCAACGTCCTGACTTTC. Amino acid sequence: CASSVNGRNSGANVLTF.

The chain carries TRBV7-9 and TRBJ2-5; D is ambiguous. Trimming cost V 3 bases and J 1 base, with 6 bases left between them. Looked up from germline, CDR1 is SEHNR and CDR2 is FQNEAQ (reference sequence). The CDR3 is made up of 13 amino acids. In nucleotides, the CDR3 is TGTGCCAGCAGCTTGGGCCTCCAAGAGACCCAGTACTTC. It specifies CASSLGLQETQYF.